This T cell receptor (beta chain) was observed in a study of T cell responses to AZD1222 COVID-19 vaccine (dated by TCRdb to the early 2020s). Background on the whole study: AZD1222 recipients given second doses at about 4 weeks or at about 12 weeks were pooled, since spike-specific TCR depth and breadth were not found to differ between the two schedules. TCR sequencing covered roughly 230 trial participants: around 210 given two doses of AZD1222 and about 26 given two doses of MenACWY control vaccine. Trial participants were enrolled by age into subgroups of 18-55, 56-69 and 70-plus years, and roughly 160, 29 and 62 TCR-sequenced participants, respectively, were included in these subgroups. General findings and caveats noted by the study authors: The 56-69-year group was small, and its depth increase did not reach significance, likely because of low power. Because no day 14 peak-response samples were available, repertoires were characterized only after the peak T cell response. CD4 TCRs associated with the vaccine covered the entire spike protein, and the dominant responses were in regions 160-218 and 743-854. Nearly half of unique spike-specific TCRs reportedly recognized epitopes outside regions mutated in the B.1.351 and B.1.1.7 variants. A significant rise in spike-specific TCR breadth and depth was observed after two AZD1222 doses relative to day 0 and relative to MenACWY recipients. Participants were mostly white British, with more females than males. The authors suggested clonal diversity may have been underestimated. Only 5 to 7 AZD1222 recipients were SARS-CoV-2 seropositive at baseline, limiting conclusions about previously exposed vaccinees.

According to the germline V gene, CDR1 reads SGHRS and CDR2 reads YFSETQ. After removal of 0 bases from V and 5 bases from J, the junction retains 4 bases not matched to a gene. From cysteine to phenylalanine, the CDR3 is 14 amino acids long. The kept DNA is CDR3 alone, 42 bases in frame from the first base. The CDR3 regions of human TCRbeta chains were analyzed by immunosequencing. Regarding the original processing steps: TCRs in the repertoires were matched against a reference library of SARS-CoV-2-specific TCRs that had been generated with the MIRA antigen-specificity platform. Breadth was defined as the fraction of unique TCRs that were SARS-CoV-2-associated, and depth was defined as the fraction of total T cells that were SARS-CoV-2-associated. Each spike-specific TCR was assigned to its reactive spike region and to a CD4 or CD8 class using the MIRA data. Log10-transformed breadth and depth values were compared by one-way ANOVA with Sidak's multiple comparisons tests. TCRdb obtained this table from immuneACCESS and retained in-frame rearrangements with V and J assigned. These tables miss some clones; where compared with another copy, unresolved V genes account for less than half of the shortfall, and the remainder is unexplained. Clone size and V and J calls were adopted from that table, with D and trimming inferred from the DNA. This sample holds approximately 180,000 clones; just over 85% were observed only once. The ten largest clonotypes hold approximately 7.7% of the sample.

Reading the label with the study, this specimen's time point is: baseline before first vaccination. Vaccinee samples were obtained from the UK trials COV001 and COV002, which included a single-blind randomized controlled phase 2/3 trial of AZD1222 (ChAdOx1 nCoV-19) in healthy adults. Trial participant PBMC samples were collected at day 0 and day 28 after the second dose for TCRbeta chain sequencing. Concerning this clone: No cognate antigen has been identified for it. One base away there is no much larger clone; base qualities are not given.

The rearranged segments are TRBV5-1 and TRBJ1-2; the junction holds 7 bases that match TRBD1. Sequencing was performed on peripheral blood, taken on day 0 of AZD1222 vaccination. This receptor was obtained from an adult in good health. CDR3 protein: CASSLGQGQYGYTF. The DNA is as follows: TGCGCCAGCAGCTTGGGACAGGGCCAGTATGGCTACACCTTC.